This record concerns one T cell receptor (beta chain) sequence. V was cut by 5 bases and J by 8 bases, with 15 bases left in between. In germline, CDR1 is SQVTM, CDR2 ANQGSEA. This CDR3 contains 12 residues. Participants spanned ages about 18 to 95 years and resided in over 20 US areas. Recovered status applied to Cohort 3 donors who had two consecutive negative PCRs. It also applied to those with clearance or with symptom resolution. The sample originates from a study of blood T cell repertoires in COVID-19. Study at large: Sites in the United States, Italy and Spain provided acute and convalescent COVID-19 samples.

Authors' analysis steps: Reference gene primer amplification gave nucleated cell count estimates. Produced via immunoSEQ multiplex PCR; TCRdb's table is partial and in-frame only. V, J and clone size reflect that table, while D and trimming were determined from the DNA. Here the sample spans 150,000 to 200,000 clones, roughly 88% being singletons. Source material: PBMCs or T cells enriched from blood (not recorded which). This chain joins TRBV29-1 and TRBJ1-2; D not resolved. The TCR was taken from a woman aged 45-65 years who had recovered from COVID-19. The CDR3 region is CSVSTPSMGYTF. The DNA for the CDR3 is TGCAGCGTTTCAACGCCAAGCATGGGCTACACCTTC.